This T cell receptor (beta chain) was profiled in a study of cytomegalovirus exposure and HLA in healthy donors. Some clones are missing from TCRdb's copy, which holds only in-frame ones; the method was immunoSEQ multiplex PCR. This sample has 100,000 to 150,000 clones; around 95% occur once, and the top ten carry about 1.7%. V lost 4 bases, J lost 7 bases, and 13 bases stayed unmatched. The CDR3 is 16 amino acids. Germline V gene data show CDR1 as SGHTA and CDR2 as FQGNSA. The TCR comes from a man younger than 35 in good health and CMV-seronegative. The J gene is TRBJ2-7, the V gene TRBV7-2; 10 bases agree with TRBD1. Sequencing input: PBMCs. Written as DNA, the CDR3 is TGTGCCAGCAGCTCCCCGTCCGGGACAGGGGTCGGGGAGCAGTACTTC. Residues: CASSSPSGTGVGEQYF.